This T cell receptor (beta chain) was documented in a study of blood T cell repertoires in COVID-19. Across the study: From the United States, Italy and Spain came samples of acute and convalescent COVID-19. From T cells, B-cell-depleted T cells, or PBMCs came the material, which was cDNA or gDNA.

The method was immunoSEQ multiplex PCR; TCRdb's version includes in-frame clones alone and lacks a portion of them. The table includes fewer than 250,000 clones, about 87% detected once. The CDR3 consists of 15 residues. The J segment lost 9 bases and the V segment lost 1 base, leaving 7 bases of the junction unmatched. Germline CDR1 reads SGHAT; CDR2 reads FQNNGV. The TCR sequence derives from a man aged 50 or older who had been exposed to COVID-19. J is TRBJ2-5 and V is TRBV11-2; 11 bases are a match to TRBD2. The sample taken for sequencing was PBMCs or T cells enriched from blood (not recorded which). CDR3 sequence reads: CASSLGIAGGRAQYF. The CDR3 region has the DNA TGTGCCAGCAGCTTAGGGATAGCGGGGGGGCGTGCCCAGTACTTC.